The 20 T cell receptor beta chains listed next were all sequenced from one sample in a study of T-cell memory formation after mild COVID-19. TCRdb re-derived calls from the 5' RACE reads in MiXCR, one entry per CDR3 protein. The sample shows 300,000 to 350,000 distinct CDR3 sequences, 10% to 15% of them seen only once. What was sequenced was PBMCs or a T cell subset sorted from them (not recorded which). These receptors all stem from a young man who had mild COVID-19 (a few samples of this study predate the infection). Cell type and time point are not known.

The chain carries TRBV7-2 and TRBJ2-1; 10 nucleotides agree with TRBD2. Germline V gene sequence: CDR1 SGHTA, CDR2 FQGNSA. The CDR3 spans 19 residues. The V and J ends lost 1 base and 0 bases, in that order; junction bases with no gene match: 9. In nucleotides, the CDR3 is TGTGCCAGCAGCTTAGGGGGGCTAGCGGGAGCCCTCTCCTACAATGAGCAGTTCTTC. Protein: CASSLGGLAGALSYNEQFF.

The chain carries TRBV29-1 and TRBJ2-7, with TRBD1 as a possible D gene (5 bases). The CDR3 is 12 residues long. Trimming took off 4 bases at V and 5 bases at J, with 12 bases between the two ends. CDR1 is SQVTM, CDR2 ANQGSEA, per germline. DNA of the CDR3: TGCAGCGTTGTAGACAGTAGCCACGAGCAGTACTTC. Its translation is CSVVDSSHEQYF.

The CDR3 loop reads CASSLLQGATEAFF. CDR3 nucleotides: TGTGCCAGCAGCTTATTACAGGGGGCAACTGAAGCTTTCTTT. The chain has TRBV7-2 and TRBJ1-1; 9 bases are a match to TRBD1. Unmatched junction bases numbered 3, after V lost 2 bases and J lost 5 bases. Germline V gene sequence: CDR1 SGHTA, CDR2 FQGNSA. This CDR3 has 14 residues.

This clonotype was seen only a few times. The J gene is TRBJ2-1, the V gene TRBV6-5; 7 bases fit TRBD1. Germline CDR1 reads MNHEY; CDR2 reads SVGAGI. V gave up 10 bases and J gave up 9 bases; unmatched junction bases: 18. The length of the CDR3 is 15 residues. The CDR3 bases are TGTGCCACCCTGACCCGGGACAGCCTCGCCGGTGAGCAGTTCTTC. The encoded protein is CATLTRDSLAGEQFF.

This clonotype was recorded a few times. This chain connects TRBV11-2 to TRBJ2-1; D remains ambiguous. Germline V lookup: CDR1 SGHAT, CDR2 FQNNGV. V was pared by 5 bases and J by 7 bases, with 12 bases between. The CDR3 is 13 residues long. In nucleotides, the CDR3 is TGTGCCAGCAGCCCCCGAGTAGCAAATGAGCAGTTCTTC. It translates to CASSPRVANEQFF.

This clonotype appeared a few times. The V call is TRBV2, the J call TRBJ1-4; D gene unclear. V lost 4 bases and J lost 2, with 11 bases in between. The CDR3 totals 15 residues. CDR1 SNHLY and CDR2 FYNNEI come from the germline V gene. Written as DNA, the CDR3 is TGTGCCAGCAGTGGGTCTCCGGCCACTAATGAAAAACTGTTTTTT. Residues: CASSGSPATNEKLFF.

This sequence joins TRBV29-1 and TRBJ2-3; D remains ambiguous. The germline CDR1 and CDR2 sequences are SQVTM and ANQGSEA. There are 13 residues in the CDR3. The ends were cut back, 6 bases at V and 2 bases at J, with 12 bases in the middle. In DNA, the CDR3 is TGCAGCGTCCGAGGTACTGTCACAGATACGCAGTATTTT. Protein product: CSVRGTVTDTQYF.

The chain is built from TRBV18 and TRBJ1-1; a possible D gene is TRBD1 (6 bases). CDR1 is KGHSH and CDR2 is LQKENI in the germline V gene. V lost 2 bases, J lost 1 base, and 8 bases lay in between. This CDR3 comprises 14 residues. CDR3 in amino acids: CASSPGQPNTEAFF. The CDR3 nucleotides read TGTGCCAGCTCACCAGGACAGCCGAACACTGAAGCTTTCTTT. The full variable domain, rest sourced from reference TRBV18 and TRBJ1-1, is NAGVMQNPRHLVRRRGQEARLRCSPMKGHSHVYWYRQLPEEGLKFMVYLQKENIIDESGMPKERFSAEFPKEGPSILRIQQVVRGDSAAYFCASSPGQPNTEAFFGQGTRLTVV.

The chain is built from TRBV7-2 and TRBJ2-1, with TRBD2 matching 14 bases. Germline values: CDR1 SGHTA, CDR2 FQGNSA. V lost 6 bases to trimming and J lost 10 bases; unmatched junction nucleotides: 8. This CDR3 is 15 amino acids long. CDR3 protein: CASRGPGLAGAEQFF. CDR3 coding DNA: TGTGCCAGCAGGGGACCGGGACTAGCGGGGGCCGAGCAGTTCTTC.

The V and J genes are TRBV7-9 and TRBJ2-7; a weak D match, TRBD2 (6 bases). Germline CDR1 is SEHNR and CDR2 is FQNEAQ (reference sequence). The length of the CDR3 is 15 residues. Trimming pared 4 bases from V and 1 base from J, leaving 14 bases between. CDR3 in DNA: TGTGCCAGCAGCTCCGCCGGGGGACGGTCCTACGAGCAGTACTTC. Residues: CASSSAGGRSYEQYF.

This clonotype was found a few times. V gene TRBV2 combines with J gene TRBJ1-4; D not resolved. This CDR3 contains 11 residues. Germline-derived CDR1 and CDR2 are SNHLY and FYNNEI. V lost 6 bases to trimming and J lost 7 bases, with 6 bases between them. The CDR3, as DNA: TGTGCCAGCAGGGAGGGTGAAAAACTGTTTTTT. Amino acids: CASREGEKLFF.

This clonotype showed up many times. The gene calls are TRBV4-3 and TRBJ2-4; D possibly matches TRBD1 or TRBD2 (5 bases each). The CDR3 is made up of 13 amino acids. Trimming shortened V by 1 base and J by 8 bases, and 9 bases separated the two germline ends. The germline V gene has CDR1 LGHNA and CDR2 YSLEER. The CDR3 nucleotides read TGCGCCAGCAGCCAAGGAAGGGGAGACATTCAGTACTTC. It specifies CASSQGRGDIQYF.

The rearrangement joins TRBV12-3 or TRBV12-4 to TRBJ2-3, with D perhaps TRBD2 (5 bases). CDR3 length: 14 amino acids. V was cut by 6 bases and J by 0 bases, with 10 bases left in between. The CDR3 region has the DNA TGTGCCAGCAGCGGACTGAGAAGCACAGATACGCAGTATTTT. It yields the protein CASSGLRSTDTQYF.

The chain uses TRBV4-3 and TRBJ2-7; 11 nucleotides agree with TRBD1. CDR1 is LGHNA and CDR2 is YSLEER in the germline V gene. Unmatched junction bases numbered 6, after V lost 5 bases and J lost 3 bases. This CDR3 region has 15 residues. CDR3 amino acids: CASSRDRGGSYEQYF. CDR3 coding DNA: TGCGCCAGCAGCAGGGACAGGGGGGGTAGCTACGAGCAGTACTTC.

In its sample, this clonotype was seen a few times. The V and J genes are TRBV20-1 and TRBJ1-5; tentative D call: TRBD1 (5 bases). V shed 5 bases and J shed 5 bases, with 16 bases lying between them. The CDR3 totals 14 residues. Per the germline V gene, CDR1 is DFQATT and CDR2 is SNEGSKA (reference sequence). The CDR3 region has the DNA TGCAGTGCTCGCAGGGATTCTGGATATCAGCCCCAGCATTTT. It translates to CSARRDSGYQPQHF.

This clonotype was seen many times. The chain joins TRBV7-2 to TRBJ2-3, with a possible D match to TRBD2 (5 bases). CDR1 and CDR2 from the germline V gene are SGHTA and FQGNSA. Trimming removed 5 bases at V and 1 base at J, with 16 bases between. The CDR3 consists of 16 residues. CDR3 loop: CASSEASPGGTDTQYF. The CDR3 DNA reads TGTGCCAGCAGCGAAGCGAGCCCCGGGGGCACAGATACGCAGTATTTT.

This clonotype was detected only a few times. Here the CDR3 DNA reads TGTGCCAGCAGCTTGGGGACCGGGACCCAGTACTTC. Encoded protein: CASSLGTGTQYF. The chain couples TRBV7-2 to TRBJ2-5; D may be TRBD1 or TRBD2 (5 bases each). The CDR3 totals 12 residues. V gave up 3 bases and J gave up 7 bases, with 9 bases separating them. Per the germline V gene, CDR1 is SGHTA and CDR2 is FQGNSA.

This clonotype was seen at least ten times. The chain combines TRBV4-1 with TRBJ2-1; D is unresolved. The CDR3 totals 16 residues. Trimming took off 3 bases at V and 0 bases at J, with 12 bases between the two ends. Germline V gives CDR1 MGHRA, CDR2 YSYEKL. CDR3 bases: TGCGCCAGCAGCCAGAATCGACTGAGCTCCTACAATGAGCAGTTCTTC. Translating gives CASSQNRLSSYNEQFF.

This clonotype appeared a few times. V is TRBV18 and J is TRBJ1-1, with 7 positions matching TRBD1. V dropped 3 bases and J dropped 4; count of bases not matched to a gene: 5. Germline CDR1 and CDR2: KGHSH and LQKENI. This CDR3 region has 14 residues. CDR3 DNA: TGTGCCAGCTCACCGATGGCAGGGGGCACTGAAGCTTTCTTT. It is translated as CASSPMAGGTEAFF.

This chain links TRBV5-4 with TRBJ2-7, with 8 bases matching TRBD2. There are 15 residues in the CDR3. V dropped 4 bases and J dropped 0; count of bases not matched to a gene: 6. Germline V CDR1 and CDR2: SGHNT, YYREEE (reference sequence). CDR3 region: CASSTGGAHSYEQYF. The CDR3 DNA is TGTGCCAGCAGCACGGGGGGGGCACACTCCTACGAGCAGTACTTC.